This T cell receptor (beta chain) is from a study of T cell responses to AZD1222 COVID-19 vaccine. Measured with immunoSEQ multiplex PCR; TCRdb has only the in-frame clones, and not every one. Of 95,000 to 150,000 clones listed, around 89% are singletons. Study-wide findings and caveats: Repertoires were sampled only after the peak T cell response. Regions left unmutated in variants are reportedly the target of nearly half of spike-specific TCRs. The donor group comprised mostly white British people and more females; the analysis possibly underestimated clonal diversity.

A note on this clone: What it recognizes is unknown.

From germline, CDR1 is SQVTM and CDR2 ANQGSEA. V was pared by 7 bases and J by 4 bases, with 6 bases of the junction left unmatched. This CDR3 is 14 amino acids long. This chain joins TRBV29-1 and TRBJ2-1; 11 bases agree with TRBD1. The sequence was obtained from an adult in good health. Material: peripheral blood, obtained on day 0 of AZD1222 vaccination. CDR3 in DNA: TGCAGCGGTGAGGGGACAGGGGGGTACAATGAGCAGTTCTTC. Encoded protein: CSGEGTGGYNEQFF.